This passage covers 14 T cell receptor beta chains from one sample sequenced in a study of CD8+CD57+ T cells in acquired aplastic anemia. For CDR3 and TCR beta VDJ profiling, genomic DNA was the template used. TCRdb passed the reads through MiXCR, listing each CDR3 protein once. The sample consists of some 220,000 distinct CDR3 sequences, almost 35% of them appearing once. Material: sorted CD4+, CD8+, or CD8+CD57+ T cells (not recorded which) from PBMCs. These receptors all come from a human donor in good health, serving as a control.

This clonotype came up many times. The chain is built from TRBV9 and TRBJ1-6; D uncertain. CDR3 length: 13 residues. Trimming removed 4 bases from V and 7 bases from J, with 9 bases in between. CDR1 and CDR2 from the germline V gene are SGDLS and YYNGEE. This chain's CDR3 is CASSLDGNSPLHF. CDR3 nucleotide sequence: TGTGCCAGCAGCTTAGACGGAAATTCACCCCTCCACTTT.

This chain connects TRBV25-1 to TRBJ1-6, with TRBD1 matching over 9 bases. V shed 4 bases and J 7 bases; nucleotides not matched to a gene: 5. The length of the CDR3 is 15 residues. Germline values: CDR1 MGHDK, CDR2 SYGVNS. CDR3 in amino acids: CASSGRTGVNSPLHF. As DNA, the CDR3 is TGTGCCAGCAGTGGACGGACAGGGGTAAATTCACCCCTCCACTTT.

The chain combines TRBV5-6 with TRBJ2-4; 7 positions match TRBD1. The CDR3 runs to 16 residues. CDR1 SGHDT and CDR2 YYEEEE come from the germline V gene. The V and J ends lost 2 bases and 0 bases, in that order; junction bases with no gene match: 5. This CDR3 is CASSLTGDTAKNIQYF. In nucleotides, the CDR3 is TGTGCCAGCAGCTTAACAGGGGACACAGCCAAAAACATTCAGTACTTC. Looking up the rest from reference TRBV5-6 and TRBJ2-4 gives the full variable domain: DAGVTQSPTHLIKTRGQQVTLRCSPKSGHDTVSWYQQALGQGPQFIFQYYEEEERQRGNFPDRFSGHQFPNYSSELNVNALLLGDSALYLCASSLTGDTAKNIQYFGAGTRLSVL.

V gene TRBV18 combines with J gene TRBJ1-2; D call uncertain. The CDR3 is 13 residues long. The germline V and J ends were trimmed by 1 base and 7 bases, with 10 bases remaining between them. The V gene's germline CDR1 is KGHSH and CDR2 LQKENI. The CDR3 DNA sequence: TGTGCCAGCTCACCACAGGGTTCGGGTGGCTACACCTTC. This codes for CASSPQGSGGYTF.

Points on this clonotype: It is likely a read error, because the conserved phenylalanine at the end of the CDR3 is missing. Because the CDR3's place on the DNA is in doubt, the DNA is left out and the CDR3 is given as listed by TCRdb. The chain has TRBV2 and TRBJ2-7; the DNA was not compared with TRBD1, the D call given in the table. The CDR3 spans 10 amino acids, including both terminal residues. Germline loops: CDR1 SNHLY, CDR2 FYNNEI. The CDR3 loop is CASSLTGTVR.

This clonotype was counted between two and nine times. CDR3 nucleotide sequence: TGTGCCAGCAGTGCACAGGACAGGGGGCTCTATGGCTACACCTTC. Translated: CASSAQDRGLYGYTF. V is TRBV6-1 and J is TRBJ1-2, with TRBD1 matching 11 bases. The germline V gene encodes CDR1 MNHNS and CDR2 SASEGT. V trimming: 4 bases; J trimming: 4 bases; junction bases outside the gene matches: 5. The CDR3 loop spans 15 amino acids.

This clonotype was detected many times. CDR3 sequence reads: CSAGRESGTEAFF. CDR3 coding DNA: TGCAGTGCTGGACGGGAGAGTGGCACTGAAGCTTTCTTT. This chain connects TRBV20-1 to TRBJ1-1; D gene ambiguous. Germline CDR1 DFQATT, CDR2 SNEGSKA (reference sequence). Trimming left V 5 bases short and J 4 bases short, with 14 bases between. The CDR3 runs to 13 residues.

The chain combines TRBV24-1 with TRBJ1-1; D is ambiguous. The CDR3 contains 12 residues. Germline CDR1 reads KGHDR; CDR2 reads SFDVKD. Trimming cost V 8 bases and J 1 base, with 7 bases left between them. CDR3 residues: CATKGANTEAFF. DNA of the CDR3: TGTGCCACCAAGGGCGCGAACACTGAAGCTTTCTTT.

This clonotype was seen a handful of times. This rearrangement joins TRBV27 to TRBJ1-2; D ambiguous. V was cut by 5 bases and J by 4 bases, with 17 bases left in between. This CDR3 contains 15 residues. From germline, CDR1 is MNHEY and CDR2 SMNVEV (reference sequence). In nucleotides, the CDR3 is TGTGCCAGCAGTCCCCGTATAGGACTGGCCTATGGCTACACCTTC. This translates into CASSPRIGLAYGYTF.

This clonotype was seen a few times. V and J are TRBV11-2 and TRBJ2-7; D perhaps matches TRBD2 (6 bases). The ends were cut back, 1 base at V and 4 bases at J, with 17 bases in the middle. The CDR3 is made up of 16 amino acids. CDR1 and CDR2 (germline): SGHAT, FQNNGV. DNA of the CDR3: TGTGCCAGCAGCTTAGGGGTATTGGGGGGAGTATACGAGCAGTACTTC. Encoded protein: CASSLGVLGGVYEQYF.

The chain uses TRBV2 and TRBJ2-1, with a weak D call TRBD1 (6 bases). CDR1 SNHLY and CDR2 FYNNEI come from the germline V gene. The CDR3 has 14 amino acids. Trimming removed 8 bases from V and 10 bases from J, with 21 bases in between. CDR3 sequence: CASSPSLSGTEQFF. CDR3 bases: TGTGCCAGCTCACCCTCGCTTTCCGGGACAGAGCAGTTCTTC. Using reference TRBV2 and TRBJ2-1 for the parts outside the CDR3, the full variable domain is EPEVTQTPSHQVTQMGQEVILRCVPISNHLYFYWYRQILGQKVEFLVSFYNNEISEKSEIFDDQFSVERPDGSNFTLKIRSTKLEDSAMYFCASSPSLSGTEQFFGPGTRLTVL.

The rearrangement joins TRBV5-4 to TRBJ1-1; 11 bases agree with TRBD1. J lost 1 base, V lost 2 bases, and 7 bases had no gene match. Germline V gene sequence: CDR1 SGHNT, CDR2 YYREEE (reference sequence). The CDR3 spans 17 residues. The CDR3 sequence: CASSLWTGGDGNTEAFF. DNA of the CDR3: TGTGCCAGCAGCTTATGGACAGGGGGCGACGGGAACACTGAAGCTTTCTTT.

J is TRBJ2-5 and V is TRBV7-2; maybe TRBD2 (7 bases). V was pared by 6 bases and J by 4 bases, with 12 bases between. The CDR3 sequence is 13 residues long. Germline CDR1 and CDR2: SGHTA and FQGNSA. The CDR3 bases are TGTGCCAGCAGTATCGGGGGGCTAGAGACCCAGTACTTC. This sequence encodes CASSIGGLETQYF.

Ten or more counts support this clonotype. The chain recombines TRBV19 with TRBJ1-1; weak D call: TRBD1 (5 bases). The CDR3 loop spans 16 amino acids. Germline assignment: CDR1 LNHDA and CDR2 SQIVND (reference sequence). Trimming removed 5 bases from V and 1 base from J, with 17 bases in between. CDR3 in DNA: TGTGCCAGTAGTCATCAGGGAGGTGTATCGAACACTGAAGCTTTCTTT. Encoded protein: CASSHQGGVSNTEAFF.